These 20 T cell receptor beta chains were sequenced from one sample in a study of long-term antiretroviral therapy in people with HIV (dated by TCRdb to 2022 to 2024). The immunoSEQ hsTCRB v3.0 assay was used at survey level resolution to sequence the TRB variable region. TCRdb limited this immuneACCESS table to in-frame rearrangements with V and J called. A share of clones is missing; checked studies link under half to unresolved V genes, and the rest is unexplained. The sample contains 10,000 to 15,000 clones, around 82% of them found a single time. Roughly an eighth of the sample belongs to the ten largest clones. The specimen comprised unsorted PBMCs, sampled 1.3 years after starting antiretroviral therapy. The receptor set was obtained from a woman aged 18-35 years with HIV.

V gene TRBV25-1 combines with J gene TRBJ2-5; D is unresolved. V shed 6 bases and J shed 0 bases, with 14 bases lying between them. Germline V CDR1 and CDR2: MGHDK, SYGVNS. The CDR3 contains 15 residues. CDR3: CASSITTVYQETQYF. In nucleotides, the CDR3 is TGTGCCAGCAGCATTACGACTGTCTACCAAGAGACCCAGTACTTC.

This rearrangement joins TRBV10-1 to TRBJ1-1, with D uncertain. The CDR3 consists of 12 residues. Germline V CDR1 and CDR2: WNHNN, SYGVQD (reference sequence). V was clipped by 5 bases and J by 1 base, with 5 bases between them. For the CDR3, the DNA is TGCGCCAGCAGTTCAAAGAACACTGAAGCTTTCTTT. Encoded protein: CASSSKNTEAFF.

The chain uses TRBV10-3 and TRBJ2-1; 10 nucleotides agree with TRBD2. Germline CDR1 reads ENHRY; CDR2 reads SYGVKD. This CDR3 is built from 14 residues. J was trimmed by 8 bases and V by 3 bases; bases with no gene match: 4. The CDR3 sequence: CAISDSGGPHEQFF. CDR3 nucleotide sequence: TGTGCCATCAGTGATAGCGGGGGGCCCCATGAGCAGTTCTTC.

The genes are TRBV7-4 and TRBJ2-1; TRBD1 aligns across 7 bases. The CDR3 has 16 residues. In germline, CDR1 is SGHVT, CDR2 SQSDAQ. V was pared by 5 bases and J by 5 bases, with 12 bases of the junction left unmatched. In DNA, the CDR3 is TGTGCCAGCAGCCTCCGAGGGGGCTTCTCGGACAATGAGCAGTTCTTC. It is translated as CASSLRGGFSDNEQFF.

V usage is TRBV5-8 and J usage is TRBJ1-3; maybe TRBD1 (5 bases). Germline values: CDR1 SGHTS, CDR2 YDEGEE. The CDR3 runs to 13 residues. The ends were cut back, 2 bases at V and 4 bases at J, with 7 bases in the middle. CDR3 sequence: CASSFPGGNTIYF. Written as DNA, the CDR3 is TGTGCCAGCAGCTTTCCAGGGGGAAACACCATATATTTT.

The rearrangement joins TRBV27 to TRBJ2-6; D remains ambiguous. Per germline, CDR1 MNHEY and CDR2 SMNVEV (reference sequence). There are 15 residues in the CDR3. V lost 1 base and J lost 4, with 8 bases in between. CDR3 in DNA: TGTGCCAGCAGTTTATTATTCCCCGGGGCCAACGTCCTGACTTTC. Translated, it gives CASSLLFPGANVLTF.

The chain couples TRBV5-1 to TRBJ2-5; a possible D gene is TRBD1 (6 bases). The CDR3 totals 14 residues. Trimming shortened V by 4 bases and J by 2 bases, and 12 bases separated the two germline ends. CDR1 is SGHRS, CDR2 YFSETQ, per germline. In DNA form, the CDR3 reads TGCGCCAGCAGCGCAGGACAGCCGCAAGAGACCCAGTACTTC. This gives the protein CASSAGQPQETQYF.

This chain joins TRBV7-2 and TRBJ1-2; tentative D call: TRBD1 (5 bases). The CDR3 spans 17 residues. V was trimmed by 0 bases and J by 2 bases, leaving 16 bases between them. Germline lookup yields CDR1 SGHTA and CDR2 FQGNSA. CDR3 in amino acids: CASSLAPPGGGNYGYTF. The CDR3, as DNA: TGTGCCAGCAGCTTAGCGCCCCCGGGTGGGGGAAACTATGGCTACACCTTC.

This clone was picked up one time. This chain connects TRBV5-6 to TRBJ2-7; the match to TRBD2 covers 7 bases. This CDR3 has 15 residues. V was pared by 1 base and J by 4 bases, with 8 bases of the junction left unmatched. The germline gives CDR1 SGHDT, CDR2 YYEEEE. CDR3 sequence reads: CASSLRLGGGYEQYF. CDR3 sequence (DNA): TGTGCCAGCAGCTTGAGGTTGGGGGGGGGATACGAGCAGTACTTC.

This chain links TRBV7-9 with TRBJ1-4; 7 bases map to TRBD1. Germline trimming cut 7 bases from V and 7 bases from J; bases unmatched to any gene: 3. Germline loops: CDR1 SEHNR, CDR2 FQNEAQ (reference sequence). This CDR3 is built from 12 residues. As DNA, the CDR3 is TGTGCCAGCAACAGGGACAGTGAAAAACTGTTTTTT. Protein: CASNRDSEKLFF.

This chain connects TRBV5-1 to TRBJ2-7, with TRBD1 matching over 9 bases. Germline CDR1 is SGHRS and CDR2 is YFSETQ. V shed 0 bases, J shed 2 bases, and the junction held 3 bases outside the gene matches. This CDR3 is built from 15 residues. The CDR3 DNA is TGCGCCAGCAGCTTGGTAACAGGGGGCGCCTACGAGCAGTACTTC. Protein sequence: CASSLVTGGAYEQYF.

In its sample, this clone was seen once. The V and J genes are TRBV6-4 and TRBJ2-2; the D gene is possibly TRBD1 (5 bases). The CDR3 contains 14 residues. Germline CDR1 and CDR2: MRHNA and SNTAGT. Trimming cost V 4 bases and J 4 bases, with 10 bases left between them. The CDR3 region has the DNA TGTGCCAGCAGTGCCAGGGCCAGCACCGGGGAGCTGTTTTTT. It codes for CASSARASTGELFF.

The rearrangement joins TRBV4-2 to TRBJ1-1, with a tentative D call TRBD1 (6 bases). Germline V gene data show CDR1 as LGHNA and CDR2 as YNFKEQ. Trimming shortened V by 1 base and J by 8 bases, and 8 bases separated the two germline ends. The CDR3 has 12 amino acids. The CDR3 is CASSQGGLEAFF. The DNA of the CDR3 is TGTGCCAGCAGCCAAGGGGGGCTAGAAGCTTTCTTT.

CDR3 bases: TGTGCCAGCAGTTCCCTGGGAAGTAAAGAGACCCAGTACTTC. This translates into CASSSLGSKETQYF. This chain connects TRBV27 to TRBJ2-5; no firm D call. Trimming cost V 4 bases and J 3 bases, with 12 bases left between them. CDR1 MNHEY and CDR2 SMNVEV come from the germline V gene (reference sequence). CDR3 size: 14 residues.

V and J are TRBV18 and TRBJ1-3; D gene uncertain. Germline CDR1 KGHSH, CDR2 LQKENI. The CDR3 is 16 amino acids. V was pared by 2 bases and J by 0 bases, with 11 bases between. The CDR3 reads CASSPGQPASGNTIYF. As DNA, the CDR3 is TGTGCCAGCTCACCAGGCCAACCGGCCTCTGGAAACACCATATATTTT.

The chain recombines TRBV5-6 with TRBJ2-7, with 8 positions matching TRBD1. CDR3 size: 14 residues. CDR1 SGHDT and CDR2 YYEEEE come from the germline V gene. J gave up 1 base and V 3 bases, and 3 bases lay outside the gene matches. The CDR3, as DNA: TGTGCCAGCAGCTCAGGGGGCCGATCCTACGAGCAGTACTTC. Residues: CASSSGGRSYEQYF.

The V gene is TRBV30, the J gene TRBJ2-1; D call uncertain. This CDR3 is 13 amino acids long. Looked up from germline, CDR1 is GTSNPN and CDR2 is SVGIG (reference sequence). Trimming cost V 1 base and J 5 bases, with 9 bases left between them. The CDR3: CAWSGATNNEQFF. The CDR3, as DNA: TGTGCCTGGAGTGGGGCGACCAACAATGAGCAGTTCTTC.

This chain connects TRBV6-5 to TRBJ2-1, with D perhaps TRBD1 (5 bases). CDR1 is MNHEY and CDR2 is SVGAGI in the germline V gene. V was shortened by 2 bases and J by 10 bases, with 9 bases between the two germline ends. The CDR3 extends over 12 amino acids. CDR3 sequence (DNA): TGTGCCAGCAGTTACAGGGGCGGCGAGCAGTTCTTC. It encodes CASSYRGGEQFF.

In this sample, this clone turned up a few times. The chain uses TRBV29-1 and TRBJ1-4; D uncertain. The CDR3 spans 12 residues. Trimming cost V 6 bases and J 5 bases, with 10 bases left between them. Germline V gene sequence: CDR1 SQVTM, CDR2 ANQGSEA. The CDR3 sequence: CSVTDWNEKLFF. In DNA form, the CDR3 reads TGCAGCGTCACGGATTGGAATGAAAAACTGTTTTTT.

The V gene is TRBV7-3, the J gene TRBJ2-2, with 8 bases identical to TRBD2. Unmatched junction bases numbered 10, after V lost 2 bases and J lost 5 bases. This CDR3 region has 17 residues. Germline assignment: CDR1 SGHTA and CDR2 FQGTGA. The CDR3 here is CASSLLPGGPTTGELFF. CDR3 nucleotides: TGTGCCAGCAGCTTACTTCCGGGAGGGCCTACAACCGGGGAGCTGTTTTTT.